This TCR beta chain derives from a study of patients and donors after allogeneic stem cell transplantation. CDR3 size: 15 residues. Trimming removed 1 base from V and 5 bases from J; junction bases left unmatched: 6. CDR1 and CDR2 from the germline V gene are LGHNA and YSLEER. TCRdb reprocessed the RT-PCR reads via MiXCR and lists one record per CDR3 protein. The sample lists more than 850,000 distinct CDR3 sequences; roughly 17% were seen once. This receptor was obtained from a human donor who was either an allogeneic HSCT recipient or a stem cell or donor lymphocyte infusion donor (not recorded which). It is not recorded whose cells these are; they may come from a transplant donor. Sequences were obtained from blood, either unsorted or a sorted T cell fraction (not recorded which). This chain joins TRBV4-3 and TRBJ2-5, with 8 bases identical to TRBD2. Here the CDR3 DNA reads TGCGCCAGCAGCCAAGGACGGGGGGGCACGGAGACCCAGTACTTC. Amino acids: CASSQGRGGTETQYF.